The sequence of this T cell receptor beta chain was determined in a study of blood T cell repertoires in COVID-19. At the level of the study: COVID-19 samples from acute and convalescent phases originated in the United States, Italy and Spain.

V was trimmed by 5 bases and J by 9 bases, leaving 14 bases between them. The CDR3 has 13 residues. Per the germline V gene, CDR1 is SEHNR and CDR2 is FQNEAQ (reference sequence). TCRdb's copy holds only in-frame clones and misses some; the assay was immunoSEQ multiplex PCR. The sample carries hundreds of thousands of clones, about 88% recorded once. The clonotype was recovered from a woman between 50 and 59 years old who had recovered from COVID-19. Sequencing was performed on PBMCs or T cells enriched from blood (not recorded which). This sequence joins TRBV7-9 and TRBJ2-1; perhaps TRBD1 as D (5 bases). The CDR3 reads CASSRPSRGEQFF. The CDR3 coding sequence is TGTGCCAGCAGCCGACCTTCTAGGGGTGAGCAGTTCTTC.